These 6 T cell receptor beta chains were sequenced from one sample in a study of post-analysis software for immune sequencing data. Built from TCR beta cDNA, the libraries had unique molecular identifiers in them. TCRdb ran MiXCR on the PCR reads and lists one entry per CDR3 protein. The sample lists roughly 400,000 distinct CDR3 sequences, approximately 39% occurring once. Study-wide points: Included in a set of several TRBV segments more frequent in patients than controls were TRBV5-6, TRBV5-1 and TRBV20-1.

Their cognate antigens are unknown. Specimen: blood. Source of these receptors: a girl aged 2 to 10 with multiple sclerosis.

The V gene is TRBV10-1, the J gene TRBJ2-7; possibly TRBD2 for D (6 bases). The germline V gene has CDR1 WNHNN and CDR2 SYGVQD (reference sequence). With 5 bases removed from V and 2 bases from J, the gap between germline ends came to 16 bases. The CDR3 consists of 15 residues. CDR3 nucleotides: TGCGCCAGCAGTCCCCTCCTGGGGGGAACCTACGAGCAGTACTTC. Amino acid sequence: CASSPLLGGTYEQYF.

The chain has TRBV3-1 and TRBJ2-3, with a weak D call TRBD2 (6 bases). Germline V lookup: CDR1 LGHDT, CDR2 YNNKEL (reference sequence). Trimming removed 4 bases at V and 5 bases at J, with 16 bases between. This CDR3 spans 15 amino acids. CDR3 nucleotide sequence: TGTGCCAGCAGCCCGGACTACGCCCTCGGAGATACGCAGTATTTT. This translates into CASSPDYALGDTQYF.

The gene calls are TRBV20-1 and TRBJ2-7, with no clear D. Trimming pared 5 bases from V and 0 bases from J, leaving 11 bases between. The V gene's germline CDR1 is DFQATT and CDR2 SNEGSKA (reference sequence). This CDR3 is 13 amino acids long. The CDR3 DNA is TGCAGTGCTTGGCCCGAAAGCTCCTACGAGCAGTACTTC. It encodes CSAWPESSYEQYF.

This clonotype was detected a few times. V gene TRBV7-8 combines with J gene TRBJ2-3; a weak D match, TRBD2 (7 bases). Germline V gene data show CDR1 as SGHVS and CDR2 as FQNEAQ. The CDR3 consists of 16 residues. V lost 4 bases to trimming and J lost 2 bases, with 16 bases between them. Here the CDR3 DNA reads TGTGCCAGCAGCTGGGGCAAGGGGGGGTCCACAGATACGCAGTATTTT. Residues: CASSWGKGGSTDTQYF.

This clonotype has only a few counts. The chain recombines TRBV27 with TRBJ2-7; D call uncertain. Deletions cut 0 bases from V and 1 base from J, with 10 bases between. The CDR3 totals 15 residues. Per the germline V gene, CDR1 is MNHEY and CDR2 is SMNVEV (reference sequence). The CDR3 nucleotides read TGTGCCAGCAGTTTATCGTTTGACGGATCCTACGAGCAGTACTTC. Residues: CASSLSFDGSYEQYF.

The rearrangement joins TRBV6-5 to TRBJ1-1, with 8 bases fitting TRBD1. This CDR3 has 15 amino acids. From germline, CDR1 is MNHEY and CDR2 SVGAGI. J lost 3 bases, V lost 2 bases, and 5 bases had no gene match. As DNA, the CDR3 is TGTGCCAGCAGTTACGGTGACAGGGGCGACACTGAAGCTTTCTTT. Its translation is CASSYGDRGDTEAFF.